The sequence of this T cell receptor (beta chain) was determined in a study of T-cell reconstitution after alpha-beta-depleted transplantation in children. General observations from the study: A year post-transplant, T-cell counts and diversity derived mostly from newly produced T cells.

For TCRbeta, the library was prepared with unique molecular identifiers. MiXCR, applied by TCRdb to the PCR reads, yields one record per CDR3 protein. The sample includes over 150,000 distinct CDR3 sequences, under 8.5% of them seen just once. This clonotype was detected ten times or more. Its antigen is unidentified. From germline, CDR1 is MNHEY and CDR2 SVGEGT. V was cut by 2 bases and J by 2 bases, with 10 bases left in between. This CDR3 is built from 16 residues. This clonotype was sampled from a boy between 2 and 10 years old with acute lymphoblastic leukemia, due to receive a stem cell transplant. The sequences come from PBMCs, collected before TCRalphabeta/CD19-depleted stem cell transplant. The chain links TRBV6-2 or TRBV6-3 to TRBJ2-6; unclear D gene. The CDR3 region is CASSYGLGAGANVLTF. The CDR3 coding sequence is TGTGCCAGCAGTTACGGCCTAGGAGCTGGGGCCAACGTCCTGACTTTC.